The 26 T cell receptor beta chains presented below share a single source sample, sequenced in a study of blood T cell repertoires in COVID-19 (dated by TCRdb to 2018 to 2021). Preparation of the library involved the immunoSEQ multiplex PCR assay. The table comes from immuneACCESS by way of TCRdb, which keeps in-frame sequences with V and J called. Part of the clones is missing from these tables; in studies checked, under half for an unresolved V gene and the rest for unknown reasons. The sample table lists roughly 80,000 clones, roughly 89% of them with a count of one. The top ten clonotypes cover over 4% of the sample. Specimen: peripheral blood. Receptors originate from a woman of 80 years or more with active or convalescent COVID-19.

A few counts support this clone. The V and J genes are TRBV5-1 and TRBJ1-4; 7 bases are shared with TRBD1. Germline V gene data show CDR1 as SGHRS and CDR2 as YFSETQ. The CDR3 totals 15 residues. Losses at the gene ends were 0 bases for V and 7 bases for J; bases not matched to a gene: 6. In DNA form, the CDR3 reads TGCGCCAGCAGCTTGGAAGACAGGGCGAGTGAAAAACTGTTTTTT. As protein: CASSLEDRASEKLFF.

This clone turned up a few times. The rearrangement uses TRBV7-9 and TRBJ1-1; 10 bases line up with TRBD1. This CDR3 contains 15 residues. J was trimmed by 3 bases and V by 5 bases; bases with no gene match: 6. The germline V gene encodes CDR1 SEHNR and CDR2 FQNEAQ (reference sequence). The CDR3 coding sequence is TGTGCCAGCAGCCGCGACGGGACAGGGGACACTGAAGCTTTCTTT. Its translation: CASSRDGTGDTEAFF.

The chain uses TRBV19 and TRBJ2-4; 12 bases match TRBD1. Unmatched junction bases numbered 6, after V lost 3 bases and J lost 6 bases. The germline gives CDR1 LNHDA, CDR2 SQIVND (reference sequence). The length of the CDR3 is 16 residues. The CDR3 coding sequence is TGTGCCAGTAGTATTCGGGACAGGGGGCCGATAAACATTCAGTACTTC. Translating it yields CASSIRDRGPINIQYF.

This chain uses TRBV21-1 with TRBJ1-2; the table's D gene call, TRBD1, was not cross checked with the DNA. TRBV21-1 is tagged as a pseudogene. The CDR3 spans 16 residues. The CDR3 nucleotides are TGTGCCAGCAGCAAAGAGGAGGAGGGGGCTTCCTGGGGCTACACCTTC. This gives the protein CASSKEEEGASWGYTF.

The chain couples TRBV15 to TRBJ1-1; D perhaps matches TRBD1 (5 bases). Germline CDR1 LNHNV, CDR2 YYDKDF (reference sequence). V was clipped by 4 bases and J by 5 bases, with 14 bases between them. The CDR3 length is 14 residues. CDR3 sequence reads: CATSTDQGRTEAFF. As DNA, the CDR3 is TGTGCCACCAGCACCGATCAGGGAAGGACTGAAGCTTTCTTT.

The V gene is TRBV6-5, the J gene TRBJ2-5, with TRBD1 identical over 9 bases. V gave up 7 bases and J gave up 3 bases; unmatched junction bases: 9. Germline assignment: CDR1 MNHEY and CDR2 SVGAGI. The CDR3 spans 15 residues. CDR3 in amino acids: CASTRLDRGEETQYF. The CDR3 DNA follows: TGTGCCAGCACTAGACTGGACAGGGGAGAAGAGACCCAGTACTTC.

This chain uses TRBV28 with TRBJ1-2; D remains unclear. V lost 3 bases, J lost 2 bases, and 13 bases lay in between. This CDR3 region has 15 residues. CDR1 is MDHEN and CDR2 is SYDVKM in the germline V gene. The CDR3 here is CASSLPHNSNYGYTF. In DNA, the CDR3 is TGTGCCAGCAGTTTGCCTCATAACAGCAACTATGGCTACACCTTC.

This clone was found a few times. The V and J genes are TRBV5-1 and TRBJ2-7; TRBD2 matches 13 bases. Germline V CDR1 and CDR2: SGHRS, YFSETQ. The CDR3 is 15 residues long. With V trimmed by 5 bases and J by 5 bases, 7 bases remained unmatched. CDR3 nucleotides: TGCGCCAGCAGTCCCGAACTAGCGGGAGGGAACGAGCAGTACTTC. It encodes CASSPELAGGNEQYF.

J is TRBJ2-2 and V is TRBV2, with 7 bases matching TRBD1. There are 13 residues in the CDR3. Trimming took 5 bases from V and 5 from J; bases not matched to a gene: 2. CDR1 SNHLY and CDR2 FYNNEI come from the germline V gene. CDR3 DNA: TGTGCCAGCAGTAGACAGGGAACCGGGGAGCTGTTTTTT. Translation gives CASSRQGTGELFF.

Here the CDR3 DNA reads TGTGCCAGCAGCCTCCCGGGACAGGGAAATGAAAAACTGTTTTTT. Encoded protein: CASSLPGQGNEKLFF. J is TRBJ1-4 and V is TRBV5-4, with 9 bases that match TRBD1. The CDR3 is made up of 15 amino acids. Germline-derived CDR1 and CDR2 are SGHNT and YYREEE (reference sequence). V shed 4 bases and J 5 bases; nucleotides not matched to a gene: 6.

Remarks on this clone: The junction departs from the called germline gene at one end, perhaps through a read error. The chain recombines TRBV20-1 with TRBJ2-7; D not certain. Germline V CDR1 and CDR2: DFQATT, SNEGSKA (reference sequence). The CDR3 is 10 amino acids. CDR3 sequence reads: CSASYLVPPF. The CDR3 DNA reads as TGCAGTGCTAGCTACTTGGTGCCACCATTC.

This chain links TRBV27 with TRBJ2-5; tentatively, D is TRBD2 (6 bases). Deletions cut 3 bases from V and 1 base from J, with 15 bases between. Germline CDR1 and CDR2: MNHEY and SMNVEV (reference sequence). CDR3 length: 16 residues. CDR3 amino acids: CASSLSGLSTQETQYF. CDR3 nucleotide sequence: TGTGCCAGCAGTTTGTCGGGACTCTCCACCCAAGAGACCCAGTACTTC.

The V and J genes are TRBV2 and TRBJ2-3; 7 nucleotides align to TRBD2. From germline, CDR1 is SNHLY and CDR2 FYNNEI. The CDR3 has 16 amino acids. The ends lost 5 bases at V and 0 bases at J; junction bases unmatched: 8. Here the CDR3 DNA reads TGTGCCAGCAGTTTATTGAGACTAGCTAGCACAGATACGCAGTATTTT. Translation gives CASSLLRLASTDTQYF. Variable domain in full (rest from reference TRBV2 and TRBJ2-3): EPEVTQTPSHQVTQMGQEVILRCVPISNHLYFYWYRQILGQKVEFLVSFYNNEISEKSEIFDDQFSVERPDGSNFTLKIRSTKLEDSAMYFCASSLLRLASTDTQYFGPGTRLTVL.

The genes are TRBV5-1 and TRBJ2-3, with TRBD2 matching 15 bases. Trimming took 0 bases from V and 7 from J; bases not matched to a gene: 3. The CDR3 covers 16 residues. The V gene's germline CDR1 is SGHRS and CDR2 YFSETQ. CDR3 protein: CASSLGTSGGANTQYF. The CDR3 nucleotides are TGCGCCAGCAGCTTGGGGACTAGCGGGGGGGCAAATACGCAGTATTTT.

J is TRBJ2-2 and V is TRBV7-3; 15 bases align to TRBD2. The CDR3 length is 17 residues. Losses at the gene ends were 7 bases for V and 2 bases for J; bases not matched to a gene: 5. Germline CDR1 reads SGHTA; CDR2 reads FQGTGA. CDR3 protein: CASKRGLAGGNTGELFF. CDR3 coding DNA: TGTGCCAGCAAGCGGGGACTAGCGGGGGGAAACACCGGGGAGCTGTTTTTT.

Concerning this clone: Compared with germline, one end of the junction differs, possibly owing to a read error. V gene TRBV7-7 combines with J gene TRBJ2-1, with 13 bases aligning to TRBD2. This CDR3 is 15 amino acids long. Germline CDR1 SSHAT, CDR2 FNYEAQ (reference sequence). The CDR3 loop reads CASSLGLAGLDEQFF. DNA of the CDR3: TGTGCTAGCAGCCTGGGACTAGCGGGGTTGGATGAGCAGTTCTTC.

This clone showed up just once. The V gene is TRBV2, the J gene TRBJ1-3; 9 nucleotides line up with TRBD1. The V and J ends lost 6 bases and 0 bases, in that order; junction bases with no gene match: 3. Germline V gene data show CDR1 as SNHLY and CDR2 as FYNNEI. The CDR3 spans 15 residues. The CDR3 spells CASSGTGTSGNTIYF. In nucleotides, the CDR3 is TGTGCCAGCAGCGGGACAGGGACCTCTGGAAACACCATATATTTT.

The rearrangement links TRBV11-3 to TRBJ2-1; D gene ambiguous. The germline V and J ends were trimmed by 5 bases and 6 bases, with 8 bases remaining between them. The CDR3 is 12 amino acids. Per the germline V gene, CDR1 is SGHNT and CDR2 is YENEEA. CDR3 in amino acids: CASSPGVNEQFF. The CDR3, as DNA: TGTGCCAGCAGCCCAGGCGTCAATGAGCAGTTCTTC.

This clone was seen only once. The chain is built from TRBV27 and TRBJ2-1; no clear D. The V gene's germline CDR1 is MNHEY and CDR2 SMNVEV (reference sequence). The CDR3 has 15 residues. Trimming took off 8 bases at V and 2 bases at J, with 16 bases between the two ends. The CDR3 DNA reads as TGTGCCAGCGGCCAACGGGTGTTCCCCTACAATGAGCAGTTCTTC. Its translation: CASGQRVFPYNEQFF.

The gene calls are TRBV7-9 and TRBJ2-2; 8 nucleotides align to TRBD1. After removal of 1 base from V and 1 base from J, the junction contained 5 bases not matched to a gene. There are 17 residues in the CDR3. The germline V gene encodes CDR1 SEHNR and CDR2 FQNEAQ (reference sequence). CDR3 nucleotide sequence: TGTGCCAGCAGCTTAGATTCCGGGACAGGGAACACCGGGGAGCTGTTTTTT. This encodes CASSLDSGTGNTGELFF.

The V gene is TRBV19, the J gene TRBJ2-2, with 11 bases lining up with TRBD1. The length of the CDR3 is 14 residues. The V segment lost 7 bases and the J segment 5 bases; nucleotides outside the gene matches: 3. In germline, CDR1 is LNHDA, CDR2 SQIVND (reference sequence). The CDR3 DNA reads TGTGCCAGTAACCGGGACAGGGGGACCGGGGAGCTGTTTTTT. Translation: CASNRDRGTGELFF.

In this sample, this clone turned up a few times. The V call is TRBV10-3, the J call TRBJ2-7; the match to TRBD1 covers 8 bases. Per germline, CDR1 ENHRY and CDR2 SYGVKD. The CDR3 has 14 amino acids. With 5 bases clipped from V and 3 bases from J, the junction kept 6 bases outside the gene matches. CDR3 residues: CAISKTGADYEQYF. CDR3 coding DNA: TGTGCCATCAGTAAGACAGGGGCAGACTACGAGCAGTACTTC.

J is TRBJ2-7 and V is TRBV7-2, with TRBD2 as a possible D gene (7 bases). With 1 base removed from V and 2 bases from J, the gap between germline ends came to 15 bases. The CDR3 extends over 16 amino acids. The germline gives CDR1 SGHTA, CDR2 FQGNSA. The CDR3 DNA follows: TGTGCCAGCAGCTTAGTACCGGGGGGCGGTGCCTACGAGCAGTACTTC. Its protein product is CASSLVPGGGAYEQYF.

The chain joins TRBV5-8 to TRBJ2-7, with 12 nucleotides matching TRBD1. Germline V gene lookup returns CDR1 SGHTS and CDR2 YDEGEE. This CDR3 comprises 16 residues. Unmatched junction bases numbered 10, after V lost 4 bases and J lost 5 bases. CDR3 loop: CASSLPGTGGRNEQYF. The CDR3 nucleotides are TGTGCCAGCAGCCTCCCGGGGACAGGGGGCAGGAACGAGCAGTACTTC.

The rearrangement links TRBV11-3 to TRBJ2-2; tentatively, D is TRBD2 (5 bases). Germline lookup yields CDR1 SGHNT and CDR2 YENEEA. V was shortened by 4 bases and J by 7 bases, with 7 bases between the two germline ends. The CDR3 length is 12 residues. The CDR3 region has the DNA TGTGCCAGCAGCTCGGGGAGCGGGGAGCTGTTTTTT. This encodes CASSSGSGELFF.

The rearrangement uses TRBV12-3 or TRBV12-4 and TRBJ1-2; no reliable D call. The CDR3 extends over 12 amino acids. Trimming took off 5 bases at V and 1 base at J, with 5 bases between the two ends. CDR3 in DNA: TGTGCCAGCAGTCGGGATAACTATGGCTACACCTTC. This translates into CASSRDNYGYTF.